This T cell receptor (beta chain) is from a study of blood T cell repertoires in COVID-19. The overall study: Acute-phase and convalescent COVID-19 samples originated in the United States, Italy and Spain. Sources were T cells, B-cell-depleted T cells, or PBMCs; the material itself was cDNA or gDNA.

Only one count was recorded for this clone. Trimming took off 0 bases at V and 5 bases at J, with 13 bases between the two ends. This CDR3 has 15 amino acids. CDR1 LGHNA and CDR2 YNFKEQ come from the germline V gene. Only in-frame clones appear in the TCRdb table, and some are missing; sequencing was by immunoSEQ multiplex PCR. The sample yields 150,000 to 200,000 clones, approximately 86% seen once. Material: peripheral blood. The J gene is TRBJ1-1, the V gene TRBV4-2; D is unresolved. This receptor was taken from a man between 70 and 80 years old with acute or convalescent COVID-19. Here the CDR3 DNA reads TGTGCCAGCAGCCAAGACTCGGACCCGGGGACTGAAGCTTTCTTT. Translated: CASSQDSDPGTEAFF.